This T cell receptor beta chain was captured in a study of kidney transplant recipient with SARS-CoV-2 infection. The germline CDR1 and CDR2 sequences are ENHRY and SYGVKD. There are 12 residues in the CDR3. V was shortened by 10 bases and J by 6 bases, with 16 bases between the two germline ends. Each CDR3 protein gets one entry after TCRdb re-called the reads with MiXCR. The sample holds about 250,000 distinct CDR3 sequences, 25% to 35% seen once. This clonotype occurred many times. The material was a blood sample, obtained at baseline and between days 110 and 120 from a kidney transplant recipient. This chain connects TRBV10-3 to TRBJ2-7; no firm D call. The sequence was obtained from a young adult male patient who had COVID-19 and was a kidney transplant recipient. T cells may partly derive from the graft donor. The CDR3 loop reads CATRDPGVEQYF. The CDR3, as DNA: TGTGCCACCCGCGACCCTGGGGTCGAGCAGTACTTC.